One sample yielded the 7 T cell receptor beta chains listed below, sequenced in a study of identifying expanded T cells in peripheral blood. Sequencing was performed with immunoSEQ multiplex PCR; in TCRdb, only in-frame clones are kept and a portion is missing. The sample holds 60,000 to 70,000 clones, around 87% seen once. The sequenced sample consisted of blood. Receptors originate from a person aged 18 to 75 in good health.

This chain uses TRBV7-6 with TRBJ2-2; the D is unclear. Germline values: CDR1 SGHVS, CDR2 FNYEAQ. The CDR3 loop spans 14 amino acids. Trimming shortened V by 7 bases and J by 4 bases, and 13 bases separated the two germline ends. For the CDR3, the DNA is TGTGCCAGCAAAGGACGAAACCGCACCGGGGAGCTGTTTTTT. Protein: CASKGRNRTGELFF. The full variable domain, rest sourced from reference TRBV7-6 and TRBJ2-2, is GAGVSQSPRYKVTKRGQDVALRCDPISGHVSLYWYRQALGQGPEFLTYFNYEAQQDKSGLPNDRFSAERPEGSISTLTIQRTEQRDSAMYRCASKGRNRTGELFFGEGSRLTVL.

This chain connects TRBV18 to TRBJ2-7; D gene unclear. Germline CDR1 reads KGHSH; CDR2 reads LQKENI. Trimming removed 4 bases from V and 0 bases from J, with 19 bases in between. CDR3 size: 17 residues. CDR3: CASSLGPKGYSSYEQYF. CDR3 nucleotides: TGTGCCAGCTCACTCGGGCCGAAGGGCTACAGCTCCTACGAGCAGTACTTC.

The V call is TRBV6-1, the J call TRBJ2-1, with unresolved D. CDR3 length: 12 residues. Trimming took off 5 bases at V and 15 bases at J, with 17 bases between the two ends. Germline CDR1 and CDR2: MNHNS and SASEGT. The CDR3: CASSPGSQVRFF. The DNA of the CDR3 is TGTGCCAGCAGTCCGGGCAGCCAGGTCCGGTTCTTC.

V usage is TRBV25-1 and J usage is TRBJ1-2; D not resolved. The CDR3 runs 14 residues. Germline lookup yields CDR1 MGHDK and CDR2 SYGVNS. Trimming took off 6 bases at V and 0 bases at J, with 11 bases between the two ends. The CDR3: CASSTVSPNYGYTF. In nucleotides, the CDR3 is TGTGCCAGCAGCACTGTCTCCCCTAACTATGGCTACACCTTC.

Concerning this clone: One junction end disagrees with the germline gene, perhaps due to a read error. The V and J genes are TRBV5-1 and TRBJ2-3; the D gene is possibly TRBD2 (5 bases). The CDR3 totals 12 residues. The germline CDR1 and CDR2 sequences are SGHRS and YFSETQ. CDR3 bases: TGCGCCAGCAGCTCGGACGGCGGACTCGGGCATTTT. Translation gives CASSSDGGLGHF.

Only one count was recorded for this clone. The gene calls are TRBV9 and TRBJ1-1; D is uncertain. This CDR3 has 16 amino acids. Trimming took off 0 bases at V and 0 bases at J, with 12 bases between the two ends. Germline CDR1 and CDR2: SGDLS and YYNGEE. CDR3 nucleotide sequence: TGTGCCAGCAGCGTAGCGGCAGGCGGTCTGAACACTGAAGCTTTCTTT. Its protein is CASSVAAGGLNTEAFF.

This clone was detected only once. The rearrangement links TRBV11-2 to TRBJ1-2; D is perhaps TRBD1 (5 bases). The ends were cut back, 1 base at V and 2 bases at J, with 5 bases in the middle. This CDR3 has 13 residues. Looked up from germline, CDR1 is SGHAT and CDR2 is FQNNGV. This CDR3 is CASSLGDNYGYTF. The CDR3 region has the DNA TGTGCCAGCAGCTTAGGGGACAACTATGGCTACACCTTC.